The T cell receptor (beta chain) under discussion was sequenced for a study of cytotoxic CD8 clonotypes in ibrutinib-treated CLL (dated by TCRdb to the early 2020s). Concerning the study at large: The cohort was composed of some ten relapsed/refractory and approximately 16 treatment-naive patients; IGHV unmutated status was identified in some 17 patients. Responses were partial in about 25 patients and complete in 2; after median roughly 69 months follow-up, around 15 stayed in remission and 12 progressed. Response samples were obtained after a median of roughly 13 months of treatment, with a range of about 6 to 36 months. Samples averaged around 280,000 productive templates and 80,000 to 100,000 productive rearrangements. Longitudinal samples were available for about 30% of the 86 trial participants. Cryopreserved peripheral blood mononuclear cells were obtained prior to treatment, at the time of response, and at either disease progression or sustained remission. Every remission and progressive disease sample was obtained while ibrutinib was still being received by the patients.

Each clonotype received, on average, around 10x coverage in deep resolution sequencing performed on a MiSeq, where the target depth lay between 1 in 1 million and 1 in 200,000 T cells. TCR beta libraries were generated with the immunoSEQ hsTCRB Kit. Concerning the study's data processing: The data were analyzed with ImmunoSEQ Analyzer and ImmunoSEQ Data Assistant, and V, D and J gene assignments followed IMGT definitions. Clonality, which ranges from 0 to 1, was calculated as one minus the normalized Shannon entropy of productive rearrangement frequencies. Only overrepresented clonotypes making up at least 0.05% of each patient's repertoire were included in the public clonotype analysis. Some 14 age-matched healthy donor repertoires from immuneACCESS served as clonality controls. TCRdb limited this immuneACCESS table to in-frame rearrangements with V and J called. A share of clones is missing; checked studies link under half to unresolved V genes, and the rest is unexplained. For V, J and clone size, that table is used; D and trimming come from the DNA. The sample has 250,000 to 350,000 clones on record, less than 85% of them singletons. Of the sample, approximately 5.1% is held by the ten largest clones.

The intended sense of this specimen's time point label: progressive disease on ibrutinib. Approximately 2 micrograms of genomic DNA were extracted from cryopreserved PBMCs for TCR beta library preparation. Longitudinal blood samples from CLL patients on ibrutinib monotherapy underwent high-throughput TCR beta sequencing. The patients took part in an open-label, single-center phase 2 trial of ibrutinib monotherapy. General findings and caveats noted by the study authors: Public clonotypes were rare and either contracted or stayed stable during treatment, and the rise in clonality at ibrutinib response reflected the expansion of private clonotypes. Sampling times were not matched between patients in sustained remission and patients whose disease was progressing, and lymph node repertoires were not examined. At ibrutinib response clonality went up, during sustained remission it held steady, and at progression it dropped back toward baseline. At baseline, clonality was higher than in age-matched healthy donors and showed a strong correlation with circulating CD8+ T-cell counts.

In the germline V gene, CDR1 corresponds to SGHDT and CDR2 to YYEEEE. Germline trimming amounts to 2 bases on V and 7 bases on J, with 9 as the count of junction bases outside the gene matches. The CDR3 spans 15 residues, from the cysteine through the phenylalanine. The kept DNA is CDR3 alone, 45 bases in frame from the first base. The sample holds a few counts of this clone. Its antigen remains unidentified. No much larger clone exists at a distance of one base, and base qualities are not known. The rearrangement combines TRBV5-6 with TRBJ2-7; 10 of the junction bases match TRBD1. The specimen was PBMCs, collected at disease progression, from a patient treated with ibrutinib. The clonotype was recovered from a human donor with chronic lymphocytic leukemia. The base sequence is TGTGCCAGCAGCTTTAGGGGGACAGGGGCAGGGGAGCAGTACTTC. The resulting protein is CASSFRGTGAGEQYF.